This is a list of T cell receptor beta chains from one sample in a study of human T cells and chemical hapten exposure. MiXCR, applied by TCRdb to the 5' RACE reads, yields one record per CDR3 protein. This sample has about 80,000 distinct CDR3 sequences, with 7.7% found just once. The source is a male donor in good health. Each CDR3 is given without its conserved first and last residue. D genes are given only for firm matches.

V gene: TRBV12-3/TRBV12-4; D gene: TRBD2; J gene: TRBJ2-7; CDR3 protein: ASSSGPAGVSYEQY
V gene: TRBV10-3; D gene: TRBD2; J gene: TRBJ2-7; CDR3 protein: AISESGSGRALGFSEQY
V gene: TRBV7-2; D gene: -; J gene: TRBJ2-6; CDR3 protein: ASSLAWGPSGANVLT
V gene: TRBV7-9; D gene: -; J gene: TRBJ2-1; CDR3 protein: ASSTPGSSYNEQF
V gene: TRBV7-3; D gene: -; J gene: TRBJ2-1; CDR3 protein: ASSFQGTTYNEQF
V gene: TRBV29-1; D gene: -; J gene: TRBJ1-2; CDR3 protein: SGLAGNYGYT
V gene: TRBV6-5; D gene: -; J gene: TRBJ2-7; CDR3 protein: ASSYSGARTYEQY
V gene: TRBV6-6; D gene: -; J gene: TRBJ1-2; CDR3 protein: ASRDTFCGYT
V gene: TRBV5-1; D gene: -; J gene: TRBJ2-3; CDR3 protein: ASSFLPDSTDTQY
V gene: TRBV29-1; D gene: TRBD2; J gene: TRBJ2-3; CDR3 protein: SVEGLGTTPSTDTQY
V gene: TRBV6-6; D gene: TRBD2; J gene: TRBJ2-1; CDR3 protein: ASSYSWPSGGADLRNEQF
V gene: TRBV29-1; D gene: TRBD2; J gene: TRBJ2-7; CDR3 protein: SVAAASGVYDYSADYEQY
V gene: TRBV11-2; D gene: TRBD2; J gene: TRBJ2-3; CDR3 protein: ASSPPVAGIADTQY
V gene: TRBV12-3/TRBV12-4; D gene: TRBD2; J gene: TRBJ2-3; CDR3 protein: ASSLASTSGSPTDTQY
V gene: TRBV3-1; D gene: TRBD2; J gene: TRBJ2-5; CDR3 protein: ASSQDLGTSGEGPETQY
V gene: TRBV20-1; D gene: -; J gene: TRBJ1-2; CDR3 protein: SARGSANYGYT
V gene: TRBV5-1; D gene: -; J gene: TRBJ2-7; CDR3 protein: ASREGDGNYEQY
V gene: TRBV2; D gene: TRBD1; J gene: TRBJ2-7; CDR3 protein: AGSRGQSSYEQY
V gene: TRBV15; D gene: -; J gene: TRBJ1-3; CDR3 protein: ATSRDINTIY
V gene: TRBV11-2; D gene: -; J gene: TRBJ1-3; CDR3 protein: ASSTTGGNTIY
V gene: TRBV6-6; D gene: TRBD1; J gene: TRBJ1-6; CDR3 protein: ASSYTPDRGASNSPLH
V gene: TRBV10-3; D gene: -; J gene: TRBJ2-1; CDR3 protein: AISVRDSYNEQF
V gene: TRBV6-1; D gene: -; J gene: TRBJ1-5; CDR3 protein: ASIKGGGNQPQH
V gene: TRBV6-2/TRBV6-3; D gene: -; J gene: TRBJ2-1; CDR3 protein: ASTVGGRSYNEQF
V gene: TRBV27; D gene: -; J gene: TRBJ2-5; CDR3 protein: ASSLSDQQETQY
V gene: TRBV7-2; D gene: TRBD1; J gene: TRBJ2-7; CDR3 protein: ASSFDRGYEQY
V gene: TRBV6-2/TRBV6-3; D gene: -; J gene: TRBJ1-5; CDR3 protein: ASSYRDSNQPQH
V gene: TRBV5-8; D gene: TRBD1; J gene: TRBJ2-7; CDR3 protein: ASSLTGDWSYEQY
V gene: TRBV25-1; D gene: TRBD2; J gene: TRBJ2-7; CDR3 protein: ASTSGRPDEQY
V gene: TRBV9; D gene: -; J gene: TRBJ1-4; CDR3 protein: ASSSGRVSNEKLF
V gene: TRBV5-1; D gene: TRBD2; J gene: TRBJ2-1; CDR3 protein: ASSPGLDPYNEQF
V gene: TRBV6-5; D gene: -; J gene: TRBJ2-7; CDR3 protein: ASRSHGADEQY
V gene: TRBV18; D gene: TRBD1; J gene: TRBJ1-1; CDR3 protein: ASSPTGGNTEAF
V gene: TRBV20-1; D gene: -; J gene: TRBJ1-5; CDR3 protein: SARSFSDQPQH
V gene: TRBV7-9; D gene: TRBD2; J gene: TRBJ2-1; CDR3 protein: ASSSGLARGEQF
V gene: TRBV7-9; D gene: -; J gene: TRBJ1-1; CDR3 protein: ASSGRGAEAF